This is a list of T cell receptor beta chains from one sample in a study of CDR3 diversity in severe acne. TCRdb fed the PCR reads into MiXCR, producing one record per CDR3 protein. The table has about 98,000 distinct CDR3 sequences, under 60% seen once; the top ten hold around 11%. Sequenced material: blood. These receptors originate from a male donor with acne. CDR3s include the opening cysteine and the closing phenylalanine or tryptophan. D genes are given only for firm matches. Clone size is stated in some rows and not others, as once, few, many or a class when expanded.

J	V	D	size	DNA	CDR3
TRBJ1-1	TRBV19	.	once	TGTGCCAGTAGTATCGTATCAGGAGGGACTGAAGCTTTCTTT	CASSIVSGGTEAFF
TRBJ2-2	TRBV2	TRBD2	.	TGTGCCAGCAGTCCGACCGCCGGGACTAGCGTCCCTAGCGGGGAGCTGTTTTTT	CASSPTAGTSVPSGELFF
TRBJ2-2	TRBV7-9	.	many	TGTGCCAGCAGCTTAGTGGATGGGCGGGAGCTGTTTTTT	CASSLVDGRELFF
TRBJ1-1	TRBV4-1	.	.	TGCGCCAGCAGCCAAAGGGGGACCACTGAAGCTTTCTTT	CASSQRGTTEAFF
TRBJ2-2	TRBV15	.	few	TGTGCTACAAGGGGGTCGAACACCGGGGAGCTGTTTTTT	CATRGSNTGELFF
TRBJ1-5	TRBV6-8	.	few	TGTGCCAGCAGGGCTCACAAGCTTAGCAATCAGCCCCAGCATTTT	CASRAHKLSNQPQHF
TRBJ2-7	TRBV5-1	.	.	TGCGCCAGCAGCCCCCTAGTCCCCTACGAGCAGTACTTC	CASSPLVPYEQYF
TRBJ2-5	TRBV2	.	many	TGTGCCAGCAGTGCACGCCCGACTGACCAAGAGACCCAGTACTTC	CASSARPTDQETQYF
TRBJ2-2	TRBV7-3	.	many	TGTGCCAGCAGCCCAACCAGGGAAGGCGGGGAGCTGTTTTTT	CASSPTREGGELFF
TRBJ1-6	TRBV20-1	.	many	TGCAGTGCTAGGCAGAATAATTCACCCCTCCACTTT	CSARQNNSPLHF
TRBJ1-1	TRBV5-1	.	many	TGCGCCAGCAGCTTGGCCCCATCCGATATTATGAACACTGAAGCTTTCTTT	CASSLAPSDIMNTEAFF
TRBJ1-5	TRBV25-1	TRBD1	.	TGTGCCAGCAGGAAAAAAGACAGGGGCGGCAATCAGCCCCAGCATTTT	CASRKKDRGGNQPQHF
TRBJ2-5	TRBV2	.	.	TGTGCCACCTCCCCGAAGGAGGGGGCTTTGGGAGAGACCCAGTACTTC	CATSPKEGALGETQYF